This T cell receptor (beta chain) came from a study of CD8 T cells in ankylosing spondylitis (dated by TCRdb to 2016 to 2017). Background for the entire study: T cell receptor beta repertoires were profiled in healthy donors and ankylosing spondylitis patients so that disease-linked TCR variants could be found. Samples of peripheral blood were taken, and for ankylosing spondylitis patients, synovial fluid was collected as well. The full study cohort comprised around 23 ankylosing spondylitis patients and over 95 healthy donors.

The CDR3, from cysteine to phenylalanine, totals 16 residues. Only CDR3 DNA is held: 48 bases, read in frame from base 1. V and J are truncated by 2 bases and 1 base respectively, leaving an intervening sequence of 15 bases. According to the germline V gene, CDR1 reads LGHNA and CDR2 reads YSLEER. General study outcomes and caveats: A TCR beta motif made up of several highly homologous amino acid variants appeared to be characteristic of blood from ankylosing spondylitis patients. Some TCR beta motif variants had previously been reported in synovial fluid and blood of reactive arthritis patients, which suggested common disease-initiation mechanisms. According to the report, matched synovial fluid samples from ankylosing spondylitis patients were significantly enriched for the disease-linked clones. The disease-linked clones showed a CD8+ phenotype and occurred at relatively low frequencies in peripheral blood.

Reads for this sample came from an Illumina HiSeq 2500. Quantitative 5'-RACE with molecular barcodes was the method used to prepare the TCR beta libraries. Per the source publication's procedure: A new computational method, built on a probabilistic model of VDJ rearrangement, was used to identify disease-linked TCR variants. TCRdb reprocessed the public reads (quality trimming at Q25 with fastp, clone calling with MiXCR) and kept in-frame beta chains. For every CDR3 protein sequence, its rows merge into one entry that carries the most common genes and DNA. TCRdb's processing, not the authors' own work, is the source of the V and J calls. This sample gives around 890,000 distinct CDR3 sequences in total; approximately 12% of them show up just once. Of the sample, more than 0.5% is held by the ten largest clones. This clonotype came up many times. Its specific antigen is unknown. No base quality information exists; no much larger clone differs at one position.

What was sequenced was blood, either unsorted or a sorted T cell fraction (not recorded which). This clonotype was sampled from a male donor with ankylosing spondylitis. The chain couples TRBV4-3 to TRBJ2-7, with the D gene not confidently named. The CDR3 protein: CASSQRYGTESYEQYF. The bases are TGCGCCAGCAGCCAAAGGTATGGCACAGAATCCTACGAGCAGTACTTC.